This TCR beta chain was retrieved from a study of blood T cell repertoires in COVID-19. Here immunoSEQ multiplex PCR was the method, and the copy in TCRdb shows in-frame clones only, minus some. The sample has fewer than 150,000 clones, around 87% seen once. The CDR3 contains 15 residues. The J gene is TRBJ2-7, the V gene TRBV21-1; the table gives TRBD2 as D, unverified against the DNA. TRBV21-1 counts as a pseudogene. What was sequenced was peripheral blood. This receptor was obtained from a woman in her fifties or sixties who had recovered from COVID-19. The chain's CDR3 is CASSKEASLAYEQYF. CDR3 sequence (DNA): TGTGCCAGCAGCAAAGAAGCAAGTTTGGCCTACGAGCAGTACTTC.